The 5 T cell receptor beta chains given below trace back to one sample, sequenced in a study of regulatory T cells in long-lasting Graves disease. Construction of the TCR beta libraries employed iRepertoire HTBI primers in conjunction with Arm-PCR of CDR3 regions. TCRdb reanalysed the multiplex PCR reads using MiXCR and keeps one entry per CDR3 protein. Of around 460,000 distinct CDR3 sequences in the sample, around a fifth were seen once. Sample time point: persistent/refractory GD, antithyroid drugs over 5 years with positive TRAb. RNA from PBMCs was the source of the TCR library. The sample here was peripheral blood mononuclear cells (PBMCs), taken when the disease was refractory, from a patient treated with antithyroid drugs. The receptors stem from a female donor with Graves disease.

The chain has TRBV9 and TRBJ1-2; D may be TRBD1 (5 bases). The CDR3 runs to 14 residues. Looked up from germline, CDR1 is SGDLS and CDR2 is YYNGEE. The germline V and J ends were trimmed by 7 bases and 3 bases, with 16 bases remaining between them. The CDR3 loop reads CASGGSRDDYGYTF. CDR3 DNA: TGTGCCAGCGGCGGATCGAGGGACGACTATGGCTACACCTTC. Variable domain in full (rest from reference TRBV9 and TRBJ1-2): DSGVTQTPKHLITATGQRVTLRCSPRSGDLSVYWYQQSLDQGLQFLIQYYNGEERAKGNILERFSAQQFPDLHSELNLSSLELGDSALYFCASGGSRDDYGYTFGSGTRLTVV.

CDR3 bases: TGTGCCAGCATCGACAGGCAGGGCCGACGATATCTCACTGGGGCCAACGTCCTGACTTTC. Translated, it gives CASIDRQGRRYLTGANVLTF. This chain uses TRBV6-1 with TRBJ2-6, with a possible D match to TRBD1 (6 bases). CDR1 is MNHNS, CDR2 SASEGT, per germline. CDR3 length: 20 amino acids. Trimming pared 7 bases from V and 2 bases from J, leaving 27 bases between.

This clonotype was detected a few times. The V gene is TRBV27, the J gene TRBJ1-1; D is perhaps TRBD1 (6 bases). The CDR3 totals 15 residues. CDR1 MNHEY and CDR2 SMNVEV come from the germline V gene (reference sequence). Trimming left V 5 bases short and J 4 bases short, with 17 bases between. The CDR3 DNA reads TGTGCCAGCAGTCCAGTCGCCCCCAGGGGCACTGAAGCTTTCTTT. Translating it yields CASSPVAPRGTEAFF.

The table lists this clonotype with a few counts. Its ends do not fully match the called genes, so a read error is possible. The chain links TRBV7-7 to TRBJ2-5; TRBD2 might be the D (6 bases). The germline gives CDR1 SSHAT, CDR2 FNYEAQ (reference sequence). CDR3 length: 14 amino acids. CDR3 protein: CASSLIGGLETQYF. CDR3 DNA: TGTGCTAGCAGCTTGATTGGAGGGCTCGAGACCCAGTACTTC.

CDR3 sequence (DNA): TGTGCCTGGAGTATTCGGACAGGGGGCAGCTATGGCTACACCTTC. Protein: CAWSIRTGGSYGYTF. The chain carries TRBV30 and TRBJ1-2; 11 bases are shared with TRBD1. CDR3 length: 15 amino acids. V lost 2 bases to trimming and J lost 4 bases; unmatched junction nucleotides: 6. The germline V gene has CDR1 GTSNPN and CDR2 SVGIG (reference sequence). Full variable domain (missing parts from reference TRBV30 and TRBJ1-2): SQTIHQWPATLVQPVGSPLSLECTVEGTSNPNLYWYRQAAGRGLQLLFYSVGIGQISSEVPQNLSASRPQDRQFILSSKKLLLSDSGFYLCAWSIRTGGSYGYTFGSGTRLTVV.